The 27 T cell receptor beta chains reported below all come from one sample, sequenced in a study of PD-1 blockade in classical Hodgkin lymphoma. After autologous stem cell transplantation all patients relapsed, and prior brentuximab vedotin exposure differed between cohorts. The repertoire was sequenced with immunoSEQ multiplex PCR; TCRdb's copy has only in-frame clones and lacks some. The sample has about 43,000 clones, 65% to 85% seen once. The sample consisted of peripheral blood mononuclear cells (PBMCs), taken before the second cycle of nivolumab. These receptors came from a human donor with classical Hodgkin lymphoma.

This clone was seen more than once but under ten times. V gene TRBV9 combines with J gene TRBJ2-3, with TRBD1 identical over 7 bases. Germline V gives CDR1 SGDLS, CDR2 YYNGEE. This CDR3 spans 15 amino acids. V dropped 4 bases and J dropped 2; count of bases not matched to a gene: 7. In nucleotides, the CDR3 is TGTGCCAGCAGCCTCAAGACAGGGCCCACAGATACGCAGTATTTT. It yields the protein CASSLKTGPTDTQYF.

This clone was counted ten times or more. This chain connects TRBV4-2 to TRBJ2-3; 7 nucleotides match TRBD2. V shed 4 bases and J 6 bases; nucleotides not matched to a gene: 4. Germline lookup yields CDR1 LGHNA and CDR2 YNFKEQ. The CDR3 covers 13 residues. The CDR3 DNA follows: TGTGCCAGCAGCCTCGGGAGGAGCGATACGCAGTATTTT. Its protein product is CASSLGRSDTQYF.

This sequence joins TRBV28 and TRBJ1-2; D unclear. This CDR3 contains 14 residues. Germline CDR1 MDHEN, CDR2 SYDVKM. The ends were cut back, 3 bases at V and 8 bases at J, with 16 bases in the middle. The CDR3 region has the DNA TGTGCCAGCAGTTTTTCGGGCGCCCGTTTAGGCTACACCTTC. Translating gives CASSFSGARLGYTF.

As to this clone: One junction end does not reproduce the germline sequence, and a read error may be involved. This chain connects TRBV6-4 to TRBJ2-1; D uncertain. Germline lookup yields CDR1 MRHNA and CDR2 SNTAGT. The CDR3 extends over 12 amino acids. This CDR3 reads CASGDVPNEQFF. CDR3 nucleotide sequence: TGTGCCAGCGGTGACGTACCCAATGAGCAGTTCTTC.

The CDR3 loop reads CATSRDLDRSNSPLHF. In DNA, the CDR3 is TGTGCCACCAGCAGAGATCTGGACAGGTCGAATTCACCCCTCCACTTT. This chain connects TRBV15 to TRBJ1-6, with 7 bases that match TRBD1. Germline V CDR1 and CDR2: LNHNV, YYDKDF (reference sequence). After removal of 0 bases from V and 7 bases from J, the junction contained 6 bases not matched to a gene. CDR3 size: 16 residues.

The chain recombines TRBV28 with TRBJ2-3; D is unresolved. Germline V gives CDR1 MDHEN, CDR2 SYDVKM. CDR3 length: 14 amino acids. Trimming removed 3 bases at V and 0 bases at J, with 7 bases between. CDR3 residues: CASSFMSSTDTQYF. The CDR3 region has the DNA TGTGCCAGCAGTTTCATGAGTAGCACAGATACGCAGTATTTT.

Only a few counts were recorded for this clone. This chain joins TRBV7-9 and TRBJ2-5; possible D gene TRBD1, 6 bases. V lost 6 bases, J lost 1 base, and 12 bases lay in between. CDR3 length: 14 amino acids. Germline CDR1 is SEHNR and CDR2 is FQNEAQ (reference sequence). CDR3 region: CASRPGTIQETQYF. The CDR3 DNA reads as TGTGCCAGCAGACCGGGGACAATCCAAGAGACCCAGTACTTC.

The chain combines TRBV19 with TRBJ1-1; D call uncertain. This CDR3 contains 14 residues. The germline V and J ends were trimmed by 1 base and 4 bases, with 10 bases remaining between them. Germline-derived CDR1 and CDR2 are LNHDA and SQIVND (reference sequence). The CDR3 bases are TGTGCCAGTAGTATAGCATACGGCGGCACTGAAGCTTTCTTT. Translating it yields CASSIAYGGTEAFF.

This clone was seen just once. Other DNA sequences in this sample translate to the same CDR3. CDR3 DNA sequence: TGTGCCTGGAGCAAGGTCTTCTCTGGAAACACCATATATTTT. Translating it yields CAWSKVFSGNTIYF. The rearrangement joins TRBV30 to TRBJ1-3; unclear D gene. V shed 3 bases and J shed 0 bases, with 9 bases lying between them. The CDR3 is 14 residues long. CDR1 and CDR2 (germline): GTSNPN, SVGIG (reference sequence).

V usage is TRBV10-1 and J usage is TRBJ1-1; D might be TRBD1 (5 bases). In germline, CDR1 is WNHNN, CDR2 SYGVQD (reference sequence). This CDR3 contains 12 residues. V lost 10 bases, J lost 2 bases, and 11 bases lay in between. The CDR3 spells CAMGPKNTEAFF. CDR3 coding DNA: TGCGCCATGGGGCCTAAAAACACTGAAGCTTTCTTT.

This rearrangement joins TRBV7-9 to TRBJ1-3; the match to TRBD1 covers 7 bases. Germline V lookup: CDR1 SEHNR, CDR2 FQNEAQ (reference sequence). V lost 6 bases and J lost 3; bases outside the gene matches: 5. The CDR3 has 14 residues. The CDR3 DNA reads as TGTGCCAGCAGTTCTACAGGGGTTGGAAACACCATATATTTT. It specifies CASSSTGVGNTIYF.

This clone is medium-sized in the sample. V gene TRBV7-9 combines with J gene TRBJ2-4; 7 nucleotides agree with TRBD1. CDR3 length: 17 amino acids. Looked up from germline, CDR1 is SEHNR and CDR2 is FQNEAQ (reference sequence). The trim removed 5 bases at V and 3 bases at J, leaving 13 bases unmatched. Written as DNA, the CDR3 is TGTGCCAGCAGCCCCCGGGATACAGGGGTCGGCAAAAACATTCAGTACTTC. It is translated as CASSPRDTGVGKNIQYF.

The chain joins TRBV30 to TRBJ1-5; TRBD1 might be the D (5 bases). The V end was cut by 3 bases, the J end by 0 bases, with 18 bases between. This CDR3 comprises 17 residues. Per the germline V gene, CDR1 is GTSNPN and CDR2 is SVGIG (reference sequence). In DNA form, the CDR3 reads TGTGCCTGGAGCCCCTCTCTCCGCCAGGGTAGCAATCAGCCCCAGCATTTT. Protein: CAWSPSLRQGSNQPQHF.

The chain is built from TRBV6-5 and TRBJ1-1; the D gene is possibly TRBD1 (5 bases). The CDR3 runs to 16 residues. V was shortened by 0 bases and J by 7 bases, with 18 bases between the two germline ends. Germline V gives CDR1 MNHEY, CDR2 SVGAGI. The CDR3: CASSYSIVGELSEAFF. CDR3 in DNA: TGTGCCAGCAGTTACTCGATAGTGGGGGAATTGAGTGAAGCTTTCTTT.

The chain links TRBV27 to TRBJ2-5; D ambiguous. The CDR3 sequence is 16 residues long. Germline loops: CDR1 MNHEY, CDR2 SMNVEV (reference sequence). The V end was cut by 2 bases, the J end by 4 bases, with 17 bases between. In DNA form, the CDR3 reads TGTGCCAGCAGTTTAATTCGAACAGCTCGAGCAGAGACCCAGTACTTC. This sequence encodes CASSLIRTARAETQYF.

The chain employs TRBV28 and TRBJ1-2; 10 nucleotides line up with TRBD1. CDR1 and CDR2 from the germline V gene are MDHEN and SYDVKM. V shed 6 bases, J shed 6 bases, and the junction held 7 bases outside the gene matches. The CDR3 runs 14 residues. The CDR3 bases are TGTGCCAGCAGGGGGGACAGGGGACTGGATGGCTACACCTTC. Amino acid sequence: CASRGDRGLDGYTF.

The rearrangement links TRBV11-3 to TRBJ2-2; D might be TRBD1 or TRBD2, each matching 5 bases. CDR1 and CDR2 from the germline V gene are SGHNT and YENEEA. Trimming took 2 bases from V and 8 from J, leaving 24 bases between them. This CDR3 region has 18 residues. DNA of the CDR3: TGTGCCAGCAGCTTAACCCTCGCCGGGGCCCCCTATGGGGGGGAGCTGTTTTTT. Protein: CASSLTLAGAPYGGELFF.

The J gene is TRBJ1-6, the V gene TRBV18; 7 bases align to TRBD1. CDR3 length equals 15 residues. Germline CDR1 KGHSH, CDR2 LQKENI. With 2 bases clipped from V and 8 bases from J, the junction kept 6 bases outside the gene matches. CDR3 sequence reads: CASSPVGGKDSPLHF. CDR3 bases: TGTGCCAGCTCACCAGTAGGGGGCAAGGATTCACCCCTCCACTTT.

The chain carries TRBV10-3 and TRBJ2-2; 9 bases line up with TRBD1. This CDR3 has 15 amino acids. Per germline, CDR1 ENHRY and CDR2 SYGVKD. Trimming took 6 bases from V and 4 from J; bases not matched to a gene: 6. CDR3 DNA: TGTGCCATCAGCCAGGACAGGGGAGGCACCGGGGAGCTGTTTTTT. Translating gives CAISQDRGGTGELFF.

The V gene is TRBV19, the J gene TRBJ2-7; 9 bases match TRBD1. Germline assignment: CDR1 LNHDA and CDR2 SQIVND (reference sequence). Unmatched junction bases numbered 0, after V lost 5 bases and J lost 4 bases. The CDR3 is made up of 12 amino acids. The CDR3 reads CASSDRGYEQYF. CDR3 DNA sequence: TGTGCCAGTAGTGACAGGGGGTACGAGCAGTACTTC.

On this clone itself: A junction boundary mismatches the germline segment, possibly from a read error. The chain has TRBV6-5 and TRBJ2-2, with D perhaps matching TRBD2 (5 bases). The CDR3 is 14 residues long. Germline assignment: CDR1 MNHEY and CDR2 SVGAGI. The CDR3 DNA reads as TGTGCCGGCAGTTACTCGTCGGGGTTCGGGGAGCTGTTTTTT. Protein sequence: CAGSYSSGFGELFF.

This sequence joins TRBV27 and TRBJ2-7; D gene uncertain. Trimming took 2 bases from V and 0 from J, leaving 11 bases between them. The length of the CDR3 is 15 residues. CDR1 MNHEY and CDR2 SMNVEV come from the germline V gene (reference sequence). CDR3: CASSLGSASSYEQYF. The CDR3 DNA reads TGTGCCAGCAGTTTAGGCAGCGCAAGCTCCTACGAGCAGTACTTC.

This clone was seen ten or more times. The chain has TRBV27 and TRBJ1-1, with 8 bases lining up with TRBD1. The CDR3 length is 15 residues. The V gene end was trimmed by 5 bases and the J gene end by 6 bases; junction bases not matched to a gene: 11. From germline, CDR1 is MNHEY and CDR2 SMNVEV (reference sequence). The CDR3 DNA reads TGTGCCAGCAGTCGTAGGACAGGGCGAGTGGCTGAAGCTTTCTTT. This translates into CASSRRTGRVAEAFF.

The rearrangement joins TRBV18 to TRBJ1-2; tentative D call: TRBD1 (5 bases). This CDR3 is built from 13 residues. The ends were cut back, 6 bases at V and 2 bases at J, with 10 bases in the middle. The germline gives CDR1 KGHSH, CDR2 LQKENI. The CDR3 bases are TGTGCCAGCTCGCGGGACCAAAACTATGGCTACACCTTC. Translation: CASSRDQNYGYTF.

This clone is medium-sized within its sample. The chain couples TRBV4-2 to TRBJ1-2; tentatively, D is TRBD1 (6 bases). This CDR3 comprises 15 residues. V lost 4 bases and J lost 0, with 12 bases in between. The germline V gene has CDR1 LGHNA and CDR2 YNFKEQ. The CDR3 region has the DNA TGTGCCAGCAGCCTTGGACAGCCGACTAACTATGGCTACACCTTC. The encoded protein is CASSLGQPTNYGYTF.

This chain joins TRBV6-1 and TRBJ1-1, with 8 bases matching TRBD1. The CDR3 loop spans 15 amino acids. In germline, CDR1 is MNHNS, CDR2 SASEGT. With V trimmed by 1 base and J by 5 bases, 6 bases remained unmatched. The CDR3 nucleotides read TGTGCCAGCAGTGAAGAACGGACAGGGTGGACTGAAGCTTTCTTT. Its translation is CASSEERTGWTEAFF.

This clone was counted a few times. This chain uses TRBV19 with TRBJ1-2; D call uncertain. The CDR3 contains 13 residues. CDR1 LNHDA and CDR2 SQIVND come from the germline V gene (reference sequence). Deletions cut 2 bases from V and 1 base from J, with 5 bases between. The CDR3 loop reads CASSITDNYGYTF. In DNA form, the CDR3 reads TGTGCCAGTAGTATAACAGATAACTATGGCTACACCTTC.